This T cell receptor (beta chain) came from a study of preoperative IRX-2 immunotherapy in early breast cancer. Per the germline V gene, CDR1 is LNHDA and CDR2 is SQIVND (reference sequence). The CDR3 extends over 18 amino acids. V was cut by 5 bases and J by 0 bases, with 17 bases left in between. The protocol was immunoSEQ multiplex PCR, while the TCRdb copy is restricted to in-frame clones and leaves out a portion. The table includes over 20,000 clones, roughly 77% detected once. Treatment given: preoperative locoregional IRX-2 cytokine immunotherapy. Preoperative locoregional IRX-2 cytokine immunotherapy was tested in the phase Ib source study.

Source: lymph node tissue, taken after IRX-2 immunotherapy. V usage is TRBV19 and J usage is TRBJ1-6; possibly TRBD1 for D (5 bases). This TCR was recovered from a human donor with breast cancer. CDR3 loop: CASSSPGEGSSYNSPLHF. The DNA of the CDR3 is TGTGCCAGTAGTTCCCCCGGAGAGGGGAGCTCCTATAATTCACCCCTCCACTTT.